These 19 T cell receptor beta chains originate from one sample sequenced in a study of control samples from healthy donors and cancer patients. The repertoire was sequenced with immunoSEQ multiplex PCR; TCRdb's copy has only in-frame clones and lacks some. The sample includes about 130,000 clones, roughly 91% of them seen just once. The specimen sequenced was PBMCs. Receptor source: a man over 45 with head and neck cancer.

DNA for the CDR3: TGTGCCAGCAGTCCGGGGGGCGGGACAGGGAACAATGAGCAGTTCTTC. It is translated as CASSPGGGTGNNEQFF. This rearrangement joins TRBV6-2 or TRBV6-3 to TRBJ2-1; TRBD1 agrees at 9 bases. Germline V gene lookup returns CDR1 MNHEY and CDR2 SVGEGT. With 5 bases clipped from V and 5 bases from J, the junction kept 10 bases outside the gene matches. The CDR3 spans 16 residues.

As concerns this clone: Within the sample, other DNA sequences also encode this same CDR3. The CDR3 spells CASSLSSYGYTF. The CDR3 region has the DNA TGTGCCAGCAGCTTGTCGAGCTATGGCTACACCTTC. This rearrangement joins TRBV5-6 to TRBJ1-2; D call uncertain. The V and J ends lost 1 base and 4 bases respectively, with 5 bases between them. CDR1 and CDR2 from the germline V gene are SGHDT and YYEEEE. The CDR3 runs 12 residues.

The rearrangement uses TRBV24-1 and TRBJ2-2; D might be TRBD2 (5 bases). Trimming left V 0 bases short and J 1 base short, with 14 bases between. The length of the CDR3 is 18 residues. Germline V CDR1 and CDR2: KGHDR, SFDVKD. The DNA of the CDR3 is TGTGCCACCAGTGATTTGCGGGCTCGGGGAGAGAACACCGGGGAGCTGTTTTTT. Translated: CATSDLRARGENTGELFF.

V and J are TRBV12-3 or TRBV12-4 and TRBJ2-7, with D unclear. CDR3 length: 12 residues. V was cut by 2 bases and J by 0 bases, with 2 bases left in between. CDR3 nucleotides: TGTGCCAGCAGTTTACCCTCCTACGAGCAGTACTTC. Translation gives CASSLPSYEQYF.

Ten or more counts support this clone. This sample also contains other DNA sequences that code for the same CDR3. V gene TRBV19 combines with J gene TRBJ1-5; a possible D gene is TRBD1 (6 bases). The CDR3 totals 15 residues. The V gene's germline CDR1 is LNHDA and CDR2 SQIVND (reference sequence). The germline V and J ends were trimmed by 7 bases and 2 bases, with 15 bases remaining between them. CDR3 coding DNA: TGTGCCAGTAAGGGGGGGCAGGGCGGCAATCAGCCCCAGCATTTT. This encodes CASKGGQGGNQPQHF.

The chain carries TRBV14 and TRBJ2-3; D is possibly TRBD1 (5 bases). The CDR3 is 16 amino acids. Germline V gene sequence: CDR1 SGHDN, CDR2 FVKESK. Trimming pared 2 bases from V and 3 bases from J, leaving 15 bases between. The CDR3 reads CASSQPRSGWTDTQYF. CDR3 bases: TGTGCCAGCAGCCAACCGCGTTCAGGGTGGACAGATACGCAGTATTTT. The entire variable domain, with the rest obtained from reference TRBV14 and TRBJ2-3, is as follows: EAGVTQFPSHSVIEKGQTVTLRCDPISGHDNLYWYRRVMGKEIKFLLHFVKESKQDESGMPNNRFLAERTGGTYSTLKVQPAELEDSGVYFCASSQPRSGWTDTQYFGPGTRLTVL.

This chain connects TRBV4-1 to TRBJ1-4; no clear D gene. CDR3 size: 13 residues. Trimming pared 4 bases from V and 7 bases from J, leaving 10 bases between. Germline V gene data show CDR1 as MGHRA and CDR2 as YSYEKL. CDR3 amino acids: CASSLAKGEKLFF. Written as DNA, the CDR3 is TGCGCCAGCAGCCTGGCGAAGGGTGAAAAACTGTTTTTT.

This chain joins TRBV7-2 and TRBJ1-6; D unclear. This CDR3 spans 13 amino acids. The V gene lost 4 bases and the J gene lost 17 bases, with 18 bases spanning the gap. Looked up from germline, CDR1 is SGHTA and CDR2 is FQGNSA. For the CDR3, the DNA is TGTGCCAGCAGCTCCCGGCTCCTAGACACCGTCCACTTT. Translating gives CASSSRLLDTVHF.

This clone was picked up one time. The CDR3 spells CATSRETGGNSYGYTF. CDR3 sequence (DNA): TGTGCCACCAGCAGAGAGACAGGTGGGAACTCCTATGGCTACACCTTC. This chain joins TRBV15 and TRBJ1-2; D is possibly TRBD1 (6 bases). The CDR3 is 16 amino acids. CDR1 is LNHNV, CDR2 YYDKDF, per germline (reference sequence). V was pared by 0 bases and J by 4 bases, with 15 bases between.

CDR3 loop: CASSQSSNQPQHF. CDR3 DNA: TGTGCCAGCAGCCAATCTAGCAATCAGCCCCAGCATTTT. V is TRBV14 and J is TRBJ1-5, with D unclear. Trimming pared 2 bases from V and 0 bases from J, leaving 2 bases between. The V gene's germline CDR1 is SGHDN and CDR2 FVKESK. This CDR3 is 13 amino acids long. Drawing the rest from reference TRBV14 and TRBJ1-5, the complete variable domain is EAGVTQFPSHSVIEKGQTVTLRCDPISGHDNLYWYRRVMGKEIKFLLHFVKESKQDESGMPNNRFLAERTGGTYSTLKVQPAELEDSGVYFCASSQSSNQPQHFGDGTRLSIL.

The CDR3 DNA follows: TGTGCCAGCAGCCTTTTTGGGGAGGTAGGCACTGAAGCTTTCTTT. Translation: CASSLFGEVGTEAFF. The chain joins TRBV3-1 (or the pseudogene TRBV3-2) to TRBJ1-1; D is undetermined. The CDR3 runs 15 residues. V was clipped by 4 bases and J by 4 bases, with 16 bases between them. CDR1 is LGHDT, CDR2 YNNKEL, per germline (reference sequence).

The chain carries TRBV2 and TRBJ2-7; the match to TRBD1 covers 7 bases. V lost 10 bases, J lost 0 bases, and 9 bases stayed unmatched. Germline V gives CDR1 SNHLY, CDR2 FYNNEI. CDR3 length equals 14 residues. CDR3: CANKQGPSSYEQYF. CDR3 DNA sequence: TGTGCCAACAAACAGGGGCCGAGCTCCTACGAGCAGTACTTC. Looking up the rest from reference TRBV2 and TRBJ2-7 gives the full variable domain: EPEVTQTPSHQVTQMGQEVILRCVPISNHLYFYWYRQILGQKVEFLVSFYNNEISEKSEIFDDQFSVERPDGSNFTLKIRSTKLEDSAMYFCANKQGPSSYEQYFGPGTRLTVT.

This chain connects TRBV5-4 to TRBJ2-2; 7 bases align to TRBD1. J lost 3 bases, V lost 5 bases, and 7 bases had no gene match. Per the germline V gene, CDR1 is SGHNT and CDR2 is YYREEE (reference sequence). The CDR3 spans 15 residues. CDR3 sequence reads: CASSLTGRDTGELFF. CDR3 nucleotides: TGTGCCAGCAGTTTGACAGGGCGGGACACCGGGGAGCTGTTTTTT. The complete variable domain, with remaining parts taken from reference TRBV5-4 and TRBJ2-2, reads ETGVTQSPTHLIKTRGQQVTLRCSSQSGHNTVSWYQQALGQGPQFIFQYYREEENGRGNFPPRFSGLQFPNYSSELNVNALELDDSALYLCASSLTGRDTGELFFGEGSRLTVL.

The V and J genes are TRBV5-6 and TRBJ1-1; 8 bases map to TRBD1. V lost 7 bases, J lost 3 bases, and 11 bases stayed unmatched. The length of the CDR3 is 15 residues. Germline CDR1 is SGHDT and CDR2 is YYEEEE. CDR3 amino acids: CASANLDREDTEAFF. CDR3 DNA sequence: TGTGCCAGCGCCAATCTGGACAGGGAGGACACTGAAGCTTTCTTT.

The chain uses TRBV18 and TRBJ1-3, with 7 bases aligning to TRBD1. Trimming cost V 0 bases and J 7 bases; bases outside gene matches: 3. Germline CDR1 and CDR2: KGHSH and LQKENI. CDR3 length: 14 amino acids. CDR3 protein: CASSPPATGNTIYF. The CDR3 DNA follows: TGTGCCAGCTCACCACCCGCGACAGGGAACACCATATATTTT.

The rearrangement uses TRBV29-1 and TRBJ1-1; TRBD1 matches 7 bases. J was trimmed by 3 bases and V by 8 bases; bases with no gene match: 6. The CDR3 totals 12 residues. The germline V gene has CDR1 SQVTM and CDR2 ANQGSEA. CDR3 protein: CSPRTGHTEAFF. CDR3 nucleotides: TGCAGCCCCCGGACAGGACACACTGAAGCTTTCTTT.

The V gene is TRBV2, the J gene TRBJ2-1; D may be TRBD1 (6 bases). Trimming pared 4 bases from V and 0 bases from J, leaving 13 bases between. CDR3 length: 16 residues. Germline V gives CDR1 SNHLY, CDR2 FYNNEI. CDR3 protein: CASSGTAMSSYNEQFF. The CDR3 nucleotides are TGTGCCAGCAGTGGGACAGCGATGAGCTCCTACAATGAGCAGTTCTTC.

The DNA of the CDR3 is TGTGCCAGCAGTTACCGCGCGGTTTATGAGCAGTTCTTC. As protein: CASSYRAVYEQFF. The gene calls are TRBV6-5 and TRBJ2-1; unclear D gene. Germline V gene sequence: CDR1 MNHEY, CDR2 SVGAGI. V was shortened by 2 bases and J by 8 bases, with 10 bases between the two germline ends. The CDR3 length is 13 residues.

The CDR3 loop is CASGLRLTNEKLFF. The CDR3 DNA follows: TGTGCCAGCGGCTTACGGTTAACTAATGAAAAACTGTTTTTT. The J gene is TRBJ1-4, the V gene TRBV28; D is unresolved. CDR3 length: 14 residues. Germline CDR1 MDHEN, CDR2 SYDVKM. V gave up 8 bases and J gave up 1 base, with 11 bases separating them.